This TCR beta chain was recorded in a study of patients and donors after allogeneic stem cell transplantation. V was clipped by 2 bases and J by 7 bases, with 11 bases between them. CDR3 length: 12 residues. Germline CDR1 SQVTM, CDR2 ANQGSEA. TCRdb re-analysed the RT-PCR reads in MiXCR, keeping a single row per CDR3 protein. The sample includes about 2,300 distinct CDR3 sequences, about 19% of them seen just once. The chain is built from TRBV29-1 and TRBJ1-1; weak D call: TRBD1 (5 bases). Sequencing was performed on blood, either unsorted or a sorted T cell fraction (not recorded which). The TCR was taken from a human donor who was either an allogeneic HSCT recipient or a stem cell or donor lymphocyte infusion donor (not recorded which). It is not recorded whose cells these are; they may come from a transplant donor. CDR3 residues: CSVEKGEFEAFF. The CDR3 DNA is TGCAGCGTTGAAAAAGGGGAGTTTGAAGCTTTCTTT.